These T cell receptor beta chains were read from a single sample in a study of cytomegalovirus exposure and HLA in healthy donors. Profiling relied on immunoSEQ multiplex PCR, and the TCRdb table lists in-frame clones only, not all of them. Counted here are some 270,000 clones, over 70% occurring once; the ten biggest clones make up about 0.28%. The specimen was PBMCs. Receptor source: a girl aged 2 to 10 in good health and CMV-seronegative. Each CDR3 is given with its conserved first and last residue. D genes are given only for firm matches. A clone size is listed for some rows: how often the clone was seen (once, few, many), or a class if it is expanded.

d_call j_call clone_size v_call cdr3_nt cdr3_aa
. TRBJ2-1 . TRBV19 TGTGCCAGCCAGGGTCCCTACAATGAGCAGTTCTTC CASQGPYNEQFF
. TRBJ1-1 . TRBV5-1 TGCGCCAGCAGCTTGGAGTGGGGCCCGAACACTGAAGCTTTCTTT CASSLEWGPNTEAFF
TRBD1 TRBJ1-2 . TRBV28 TGTGCCAGCAGTCCAGGGGGAACCTTTAACTATGGCTACACCTTC CASSPGGTFNYGYTF
TRBD2 TRBJ2-3 . TRBV9 TGTGCCAGCAGCGGCGGGGGGGCCAATACAGATACGCAGTATTTT CASSGGGANTDTQYF
. TRBJ2-1 . TRBV4-2 TGTGCCAGCAGCCAAGATAGGGGGGGCTCCTACAATGAGCAGTTCTTC CASSQDRGGSYNEQFF
. TRBJ1-5 . TRBV28 TGTGCCAGCAGTTTATGGCGCAGGGGTCAGCCCCAGCATTTT CASSLWRRGQPQHF
TRBD1 TRBJ1-2 . TRBV7-9 TGTTCCAGCAACCCTCAGGACAGGGGTGACTATGGCTACACCTTC CSSNPQDRGDYGYTF
TRBD1 TRBJ2-7 . TRBV9 TGTGCCAGCAGCACCCGGACAGGGGTGACAGACGAGCAGTACTTC CASSTRTGVTDEQYF
TRBD1 TRBJ2-3 . TRBV7-9 TGTGCCAGCAGCTTAAGACAGGGCTCGAATTTCTTT CASSLRQGSNFF
TRBD1 TRBJ1-2 . TRBV13 TGTGCCAGCAGCTCTCCCGGGACAGACTATGGCTACACCTTC CASSSPGTDYGYTF
. TRBJ1-2 . TRBV6-6 TGTGCCAGCAAGGGGTTTGGCTACACCTTC CASKGFGYTF
. TRBJ2-1 . TRBV30 TGTGCCTGGAGCGCCTACGTCGGTGAGCAGTTCTTC CAWSAYVGEQFF
. TRBJ1-2 few TRBV11-2 TGTGCCAGCAGCCCCGGGGACACCCCTCTAGGGAGTAACTATGGCTACACCTTC CASSPGDTPLGSNYGYTF
. TRBJ2-7 . TRBV7-9 TGTTCCAGCAGCCCAAGACATTACGAGCAGTACTTC CSSSPRHYEQYF
. TRBJ2-3 . TRBV19 TGTGCCAGTCGATCGGAGGGGGCTAGTACAGATACGCAGTATTTT CASRSEGASTDTQYF
TRBD2 TRBJ2-3 . TRBV15 TGTGCCACCAGCAGAGACTGGACGGCTAGCGGGGGGGGCACAGATACGCAGTATTTT CATSRDWTASGGGTDTQYF
TRBD2 TRBJ2-3 . TRBV7-9 TGTGCCAGCAGCTTATTCCCCCCCCTAGCGGGAGCTAGCACAGATACGCAGTATTTT CASSLFPPLAGASTDTQYF
. TRBJ2-6 . TRBV14 TGTGCCAGCAGGGACGAAAGGGGGAGCGCCAACGTCCTGACTTTC CASRDERGSANVLTF
. TRBJ1-1 once TRBV2 TGTGCCAGCAGTACTCGCAGGGGCACTGAAGCTTTCTTT CASSTRRGTEAFF
. TRBJ2-1 . TRBV7-8 TGTGCCAGCAGCAAGAGGACACCCACCTACAATGAGCAGTTCTTC CASSKRTPTYNEQFF
TRBD1 TRBJ1-6 once TRBV2 TGTGCCAGCAGTGATAGGGGACAGGGGGCCTCACCCCTCCACTTT CASSDRGQGASPLHF
TRBD1 TRBJ1-2 once TRBV9 TGTGCCAGCAGCGTACATACCGGGACAGACTATGGCTACACCTTC CASSVHTGTDYGYTF
TRBD2 TRBJ2-1 . TRBV7-3 TGTGCCAGCAGCAAGGAGGGAGGGCCATTTGAGCAGTTCTTC CASSKEGGPFEQFF
TRBD2 TRBJ2-7 . TRBV19 TGTGCCAGTAGTGGCGGGACTACCCACTACGAGCAGTACTTC CASSGGTTHYEQYF
TRBD2 TRBJ2-5 . TRBV6-5 TGTGCCAGCAGTTATGGCGGGAGACAAGAGACCCAGTACTTC CASSYGGRQETQYF
TRBD2 TRBJ2-7 . TRBV27 TGTGCCAGCAGTCGCCGAGCGGGAGACTACGAGCAGTACTTC CASSRRAGDYEQYF
. TRBJ1-1 once TRBV7-9 TGTGCGACAAAGGGAGTGTCGAACACTGAAGCTTTCTTT CATKGVSNTEAFF
. TRBJ2-7 . TRBV5-6 TGTGCCAGCAGCTTTCTGGAGCATGGGGAGCAGTACTTC CASSFLEHGEQYF
TRBD2 TRBJ2-5 . TRBV4-1 TGCGCCAGCAGCCAAGGGACTAGCGGGATAGAGACCCAGTACTTC CASSQGTSGIETQYF
. TRBJ2-2 . TRBV19 TGTGCCAGTAGTATAGGCGGGTCGAACACCGGGGAGCTGTTTTTT CASSIGGSNTGELFF
. TRBJ1-3 . TRBV7-6 TGTGCCAGCAGCCCCGACAGCTCTGGAAACACCATATATTTT CASSPDSSGNTIYF
TRBD2 TRBJ2-7 . TRBV7-9 TGTGCCAGCAGCCCGACTAGCGGGGGGAACTACGAGCAGTACTTC CASSPTSGGNYEQYF
. TRBJ2-1 once TRBV7-6 TGTGCCAGCAGCTTAATCTCGAATGAGCAGTTCTTC CASSLISNEQFF
. TRBJ2-7 . TRBV10-3 TGTGCCATCAGTGACCGGACTGTTAGCTCCTACGAGCAGTACTTC CAISDRTVSSYEQYF
. TRBJ1-1 few TRBV7-9 TGTGCCAGTTACAGACAGATCATGAACACTGAAGCTTTCTTT CASYRQIMNTEAFF
. TRBJ1-1 . TRBV28 TGTGCCAGCAGATCTTACACTGAAGCTTTCTTT CASRSYTEAFF
TRBD2 TRBJ2-7 . TRBV9 TGTGCCAGCAGCGTAGGAGCGGGAGCGAGTGAGCAGTACTTC CASSVGAGASEQYF
. TRBJ1-1 once TRBV29-1 TGCAGCGTAACCGGGACAAAGAACACTGAAGCTTTCTTT CSVTGTKNTEAFF
. TRBJ2-5 . TRBV27 TGTGCCAGCACCAGGGCGGGACAGCAAGAGACCCAGTACTTC CASTRAGQQETQYF
TRBD1 TRBJ2-7 . TRBV19 TGTGCCAGTAGGCGATCGGGACAGGGGACCTACGAGCAGTACTTC CASRRSGQGTYEQYF
. TRBJ2-1 . TRBV29-1 TGCAGCGTCGTTGAAGGGCGGGGTTACAATGAGCAGTTCTTC CSVVEGRGYNEQFF
TRBD1 TRBJ1-6 . TRBV18 TGTGCCAGCTCAGGCGACAGGGCTACTTCACCCCTCCACTTT CASSGDRATSPLHF
. TRBJ2-5 . TRBV28 TGTGCCAGCAGTTTTGCGGTATTTCTCCAAGAGACCCAGTACTTC CASSFAVFLQETQYF
TRBD2 TRBJ2-2 . TRBV27 TGTGCCAGCAGCCCAAGGAGAACTAGCGTCGACACCGGGGAGCTGTTTTTT CASSPRRTSVDTGELFF
TRBD2 TRBJ2-7 . TRBV7-9 TGTGCCAGCAGCCTAACAGCGGGGCTGAGAATCCACGAGCAGTACTTC CASSLTAGLRIHEQYF
TRBD2 TRBJ2-1 . TRBV6-5 TGTGCCAGCAGTCCCGAGATAGCGGGGGGACATGAGCAGTTCTTC CASSPEIAGGHEQFF
. TRBJ2-7 once TRBV20-1 TGCAGTGCTAGCGTATCCTACGAGCAGTACTTC CSASVSYEQYF
TRBD1 TRBJ2-1 . TRBV27 TGTGCCAGCAGACAGGGGACGACCTACAATGAGCAGTTCTTC CASRQGTTYNEQFF
. TRBJ1-5 . TRBV6-5 TGTGCCAGCAGTTACTCGACGCGGGTCCAGCCCCAGCATTTT CASSYSTRVQPQHF
. TRBJ2-1 . TRBV7-3 TGTGCCAGCAGCTTAACATCAGGGCACAATGAGCAGTTCTTC CASSLTSGHNEQFF
. TRBJ1-3 . TRBV28 TGTGCCAGCAGTTCGGACAGAACTTCTGGAAACACCATATATTTT CASSSDRTSGNTIYF
TRBD2 TRBJ2-7 . TRBV7-6 TGTGCCAGCAGCACCGGAAGCGGGAGCGGTTACGAGCAGTACTTC CASSTGSGSGYEQYF
. TRBJ2-3 once TRBV9 TGTGCCAGCAGCACCCAGGGTAGAGTGGTAGATACGCAGTATTTT CASSTQGRVVDTQYF